This note documents a single TCR beta chain sequence. V lost 0 bases and J lost 3, with 18 bases in between. The V gene's germline CDR1 is GTSNPN and CDR2 SVGIG (reference sequence). CDR3 length equals 17 residues. Using immunoSEQ multiplex PCR, the repertoire was profiled, and TCRdb retains in-frame clones only, with some absent. The repertoire holds about 150,000 clones, about 89% seen once, with under 3% in the top ten. The sample belongs to a study of blood T cell repertoires in COVID-19. The TCR originated in a man aged 60 to 75 with active or convalescent COVID-19. The sample consisted of peripheral blood. V is TRBV30 and J is TRBJ1-5; a weak D match, TRBD1 (6 bases). The CDR3 sequence is CAWSVRFPYRVNQPQHF. The CDR3 nucleotides are TGTGCCTGGAGTGTACGTTTCCCATACAGGGTCAATCAGCCCCAGCATTTT.